This TCR beta chain originates from a study of blood T cells in healthy people across ages. Study at large: When template switching was applied, about one barcoded beta molecule was captured per two T cells.

The authors ran a second PCR of roughly 6 to 12 cycles using a sample-barcoded 5' primer and a J-beta primer mix. Each CDR3 protein gets one entry after TCRdb re-called the 5' RACE reads with MiXCR. The table includes some 1.6 million distinct CDR3 sequences, about 35% detected once. V shed 0 bases and J shed 6 bases, with 20 bases lying between them. Germline CDR1 reads MNHEY; CDR2 reads SVGAGI. The CDR3 is made up of 18 amino acids. Specimen: blood. V gene TRBV6-5 combines with J gene TRBJ2-2; D may be TRBD1 (5 bases). This TCR was recovered from a young woman in good health. Here the CDR3 DNA reads TGTGCCAGCAGTTACTCCGGCGTTCAGGCTTTAGGGGCCGGGGAGCTGTTTTTT. This gives the protein CASSYSGVQALGAGELFF.